The 14 T cell receptor beta chains presented below share a single source sample, sequenced in a study of shared clonotypes between healthy human individuals. The repertoire was sequenced with immunoSEQ multiplex PCR; TCRdb's copy has only in-frame clones and lacks some. The table lists about 2.1 million clones, about 94% of them singletons. Naive CD8 cells, CD45RO-negative and positively selected for CCR7, excluded terminally differentiated effector memory CD45RA+ cells. The sequenced material came from naive CD8+ T cells from PBMCs. The receptors were gathered from a man aged 18-30 years in good health. Some clones in this sample may be carry-over from other donors' samples.

The chain has TRBV6-6 and TRBJ2-4; D gene uncertain. The CDR3 is made up of 16 amino acids. From germline, CDR1 is MNHNY and CDR2 SVGAGI (reference sequence). The V and J ends lost 3 bases and 3 bases respectively, with 15 bases between them. The CDR3: CASSYLLAADKNIQYF. Here the CDR3 DNA reads TGTGCCAGCAGTTATCTCTTAGCCGCAGACAAAAACATTCAGTACTTC.

With respect to this clone: This sample includes further DNA sequences coding for the same CDR3. V gene TRBV7-9 combines with J gene TRBJ2-7; 8 bases are a match to TRBD1. Germline values: CDR1 SEHNR, CDR2 FQNEAQ (reference sequence). J was trimmed by 3 bases and V by 0 bases; bases with no gene match: 1. The CDR3 is made up of 14 amino acids. Here the CDR3 reads CASSLAGQDYEQYF. Here the CDR3 DNA reads TGTGCCAGCAGCTTAGCGGGACAGGACTACGAGCAGTACTTC.

In this sample, this clone turned up a few times. V is TRBV27 and J is TRBJ2-7; 8 bases are shared with TRBD2. After removal of 5 bases from V and 5 bases from J, the junction contained 5 bases not matched to a gene. Looked up from germline, CDR1 is MNHEY and CDR2 is SMNVEV (reference sequence). The CDR3 covers 13 residues. The CDR3 nucleotides are TGTGCCAGCAGTGCGGGACTAGTCGACGAGCAGTACTTC. It is translated as CASSAGLVDEQYF.

The chain joins TRBV6-6 to TRBJ2-7; maybe TRBD2 (5 bases). This CDR3 spans 15 amino acids. Trimming left V 5 bases short and J 3 bases short, with 17 bases between. CDR1 and CDR2 from the germline V gene are MNHNY and SVGAGI (reference sequence). As DNA, the CDR3 is TGTGCCAGCAGTACTCCGAGCGGCTCAGTCTACGAGCAGTACTTC. Translation gives CASSTPSGSVYEQYF.

The chain combines TRBV6-1 with TRBJ1-1, with a weak D call TRBD1 (6 bases). Between the trimmed V and J ends, which lost 5 bases and 1 base, there was a span of 11 bases. Germline CDR1 reads MNHNS; CDR2 reads SASEGT. The CDR3 sequence is 14 residues long. The CDR3 bases are TGTGCCAGCAGTTCAAGGGGGGGGAACACTGAAGCTTTCTTT. Its protein product is CASSSRGGNTEAFF.

V usage is TRBV27 and J usage is TRBJ1-5; D ambiguous. Trimming left V 4 bases short and J 7 bases short, with 14 bases between. Germline-derived CDR1 and CDR2 are MNHEY and SMNVEV (reference sequence). This CDR3 contains 14 residues. The CDR3 here is CASSSGLSRQPQHF. The CDR3 DNA reads TGTGCCAGCAGTTCGGGCCTTAGCAGGCAGCCCCAGCATTTT.

This chain's CDR3 is CASSSAGPGANVLTF. As DNA, the CDR3 is TGCGCCAGCAGCTCAGCAGGGCCCGGGGCCAACGTCCTGACTTTC. This chain connects TRBV5-1 to TRBJ2-6; TRBD1 might be the D (5 bases). Germline lookup yields CDR1 SGHRS and CDR2 YFSETQ. This CDR3 comprises 15 residues. The germline V and J ends were trimmed by 3 bases and 4 bases, with 11 bases remaining between them.

The J gene is TRBJ2-3, the V gene TRBV7-9; D uncertain. V was trimmed by 0 bases and J by 3 bases, leaving 10 bases between them. CDR1 is SEHNR and CDR2 is FQNEAQ in the germline V gene (reference sequence). The CDR3 is 15 amino acids. The CDR3 is CASSLAVGFTDTQYF. The CDR3 nucleotides are TGTGCCAGCAGCTTAGCGGTAGGGTTTACAGATACGCAGTATTTT.

A few counts support this clone. The same CDR3 can be traced to other DNA sequences in this sample. The chain combines TRBV30 with TRBJ1-1, with no clear D. Germline V gene data show CDR1 as GTSNPN and CDR2 as SVGIG (reference sequence). V lost 0 bases and J 6 bases, leaving 5 bases between the germline ends. The CDR3 has 11 residues. CDR3 region: CAWSVSPEAFF. The CDR3 DNA reads as TGTGCCTGGAGTGTATCTCCTGAAGCTTTCTTT.

The rearrangement links TRBV9 to TRBJ1-3; perhaps TRBD1 as D (6 bases). Looked up from germline, CDR1 is SGDLS and CDR2 is YYNGEE. V lost 4 bases and J lost 4, with 15 bases in between. The CDR3 is 15 amino acids. CDR3 nucleotide sequence: TGTGCCAGCAGCCCAAGCAGGGGCTCCGGAAACACCATATATTTT. Translated: CASSPSRGSGNTIYF.

This rearrangement joins TRBV6-5 to TRBJ1-2; the match to TRBD1 covers 7 bases. Germline loops: CDR1 MNHEY, CDR2 SVGAGI. The CDR3 length is 15 residues. The V segment lost 4 bases and the J segment 3 bases; nucleotides outside the gene matches: 8. The CDR3 here is CASSSQGGRDYGYTF. CDR3 bases: TGTGCCAGCAGTTCCCAGGGGGGGAGGGACTATGGCTACACCTTC.

The V call is TRBV19, the J call TRBJ1-4, with a possible D match to TRBD1 (5 bases). The germline CDR1 and CDR2 sequences are LNHDA and SQIVND (reference sequence). V lost 3 bases and J lost 5, with 19 bases in between. This CDR3 has 17 residues. This chain's CDR3 is CASSMPRRGGTNEKLFF. The CDR3 nucleotides read TGTGCCAGTAGTATGCCCCGGCGGGGGGGAACGAATGAAAAACTGTTTTTT.

This rearrangement joins TRBV2 to TRBJ2-1; D ambiguous. Trimming left V 1 base short and J 0 bases short, with 13 bases between. Germline V gene lookup returns CDR1 SNHLY and CDR2 FYNNEI. The CDR3 contains 17 residues. This CDR3 is CASSEEDEVSSYNEQFF. CDR3 nucleotides: TGTGCCAGCAGTGAAGAGGATGAGGTTAGCTCCTACAATGAGCAGTTCTTC.

In its sample, this clone was seen once. The V call is TRBV28, the J call TRBJ2-7; 15 bases are a match to TRBD2. Germline V gene sequence: CDR1 MDHEN, CDR2 SYDVKM. The CDR3 has 15 amino acids. With V trimmed by 5 bases and J by 7 bases, 6 bases remained unmatched. CDR3 sequence reads: CASSIGTSGRREQYF. For the CDR3, the DNA is TGTGCCAGCAGTATAGGGACTAGCGGGAGGAGAGAGCAGTACTTC. Supplemented by reference TRBV28 and TRBJ2-7, the full variable domain reads DVKVTQSSRYLVKRTGEKVFLECVQDMDHENMFWYRQDPGLGLRLIYFSYDVKMKEKGDIPEGYSVSREKKERFSLILESASTNQTSMYLCASSIGTSGRREQYFGPGTRLTVT.